Here is one T cell receptor beta chain with its context. Its antigen is undetermined. This CDR3 is built from 13 residues. V lost 6 bases to trimming and J lost 5 bases, with 13 bases between them. Germline V gives CDR1 MDHEN, CDR2 SYDVKM. Sequencing used immunoSEQ multiplex PCR; TCRdb keeps in-frame clones, though not all of them. The data contain roughly 160,000 clones, 90% to 95% of them seen just once; the ten biggest clones take up about 0.6%. The source of the sample is a study of T cell responses to AZD1222 COVID-19 vaccine. Turning to the study itself: Timing groups of about 4 and about 12 weeks for second doses were pooled. General study points: Elevations in Spike-specific TCR breadth and depth followed administration of two AZD1222 doses. There were vaccine-associated CD4 TCRs across spike, dominant at 160-218 and 743-854.

The sequencing here drew on peripheral blood, taken on day 0 of AZD1222 vaccination. This TCR derives from an adult in good health. V is TRBV28 and J is TRBJ1-2; tentative D call: TRBD1 (6 bases). The CDR3 nucleotides read TGTGCCAGCAGGGGGGGCGCAAGATATGGCTACACCTTC. Translating gives CASRGGARYGYTF.